This T cell receptor beta chain was documented in a study of blood T cell repertoires in COVID-19. Sequenced by immunoSEQ multiplex PCR; TCRdb stores in-frame clones only, minus some. The sample yields about 350,000 clones, less than 90% seen once. This CDR3 is built from 12 residues. CDR1 is LGHDT and CDR2 is YNNKEL in the germline V gene (reference sequence). V was cut by 0 bases and J by 5 bases, with 4 bases left in between. This sequence was found in a woman between 55 and 75 years old with COVID-19, enrolled during active disease. The chain links TRBV3-1 (or the pseudogene TRBV3-2) to TRBJ1-2; D gene unclear. The sequenced sample consisted of peripheral blood. The CDR3 protein is CASSQDLYGYTF. CDR3 sequence (DNA): TGTGCCAGCAGCCAAGACCTATATGGCTACACCTTC.